This TCR beta chain was captured in a study of radiotherapy plus CTLA-4 blockade in lung cancer. Study as a whole: Among patients, over 15% showed objective responses, and approximately 30% had disease control. Study conclusions and caveats: In blood, tumor-derived TCR clones expanded after radiotherapy plus ipilimumab.

This CDR3 region has 14 residues. The germline gives CDR1 SGHNT, CDR2 YENEEA. Trimming left V 5 bases short and J 9 bases short, with 17 bases between. Focal radiation with ipilimumab CTLA-4 blockade was given to patients with chemo-refractory metastatic non-small-cell lung cancer. TCRdb's copy holds only in-frame clones and misses some; the assay was immunoSEQ multiplex PCR. Of roughly 80,000 clones in the sample, roughly 74% were seen once. Comment on this clone: What it recognizes is unknown.

This chain links TRBV11-3 with TRBJ2-4, with D possibly being TRBD2 (5 bases). Sequencing used peripheral blood, obtained from a patient treated with radiotherapy plus ipilimumab. This receptor was taken from a human donor with non-small cell lung cancer whose response to radiotherapy plus ipilimumab could not be evaluated. The CDR3 nucleotides are TGTGCCAGCAGCGTTACATTTCAGGCGGGCATTCAGTACTTC. Translating gives CASSVTFQAGIQYF.